This entry features one T cell receptor beta chain sequence. There is no known antigen for this receptor. Per-base qualities were not stored, and no clone one base away is much larger. CDR1 and CDR2, per the germline V gene (reference sequence), are SGHAT and FQDESV. The CDR3 has 13 amino acids, counting the end cysteine and phenylalanine. CDR3 DNA only is kept here, 39 bases in frame from base 1. V is reduced by 6 bases and J by 11 bases, leaving a spacing of 19 bases between them. This specimen comes from a study of early T cells in non-severe SARS-CoV-2 infection (dated by TCRdb to about 2021). Context from the whole study: TCR sequencing used bulk RNA from unsorted whole blood, so alpha and beta chains could not be paired. What the research found in general, with its limitations: Matching against VDJdb was skewed toward anti-spike CD8 responses, likely underestimated virus-specific expansions, and missed private and CD4 specificities.

Library creation used 5' RACE. Sequencing took place on a NextSeq 500. In the TCR library protocol, unique molecular identifiers were attached to individual cDNA molecules to correct for PCR bias and sequencing error. TCR alpha and beta chains were both sequenced, and the abundances of alpha and beta sequences in each sample were closely correlated with each other. The paper's processing steps were these. Decombinator V4 was used to annotate TCR sequences for V gene, J gene and CDR3. Expanded TCRs were defined as changing significantly between any two time points under a Poisson model with p below 0.0001. TCR abundances were normalised to the total number of TCRs sequenced per sample and were expressed as counts per million. MAIT TCRs were defined by TRAV1-2 paired with TRAJ12, TRAJ20 or TRAJ33, and iNKT TCRs by TRAV10 paired with TRAJ18. VDJdb, accessed 1 November 2021, was searched for CMV, EBV and SARS-CoV-2 annotated TCRs, excluding TCRs annotated for multiple antigens. Through fastp at Q25 and MiXCR, TCRdb rebuilt clones from the public reads, retaining in-frame beta chains. Entries that share a CDR3 protein sequence are merged under the most common genes and DNA. TCRdb's processing, not the authors', yielded these V and J calls. The sample has roughly 35,000 distinct CDR3 sequences on record, roughly 9.2% of them singletons. In total, the top ten clones hold roughly 13% of the sample.

The study was a case-control design nested within a healthcare worker cohort in London, UK, with weekly nasopharyngeal swab PCR tests and blood sampling. Healthcare workers were recruited during the week of the UK lockdown, between 23 and 31 March 2020, and followed weekly for up to roughly 16 weeks. The V gene is TRBV11-1 and the J gene is TRBJ1-1; the D gene remains uncertain. Sequenced sample: whole blood. This sequence originates from an adult who was a healthcare worker with PCR-confirmed SARS-CoV-2 infection or an uninfected control (not recorded which). The CDR3 region: CASRTGPGNTAFF. The nucleotide sequence is given as TGTGCCAGCAGAACCGGGCCTGGTAACACGGCTTTCTTT.